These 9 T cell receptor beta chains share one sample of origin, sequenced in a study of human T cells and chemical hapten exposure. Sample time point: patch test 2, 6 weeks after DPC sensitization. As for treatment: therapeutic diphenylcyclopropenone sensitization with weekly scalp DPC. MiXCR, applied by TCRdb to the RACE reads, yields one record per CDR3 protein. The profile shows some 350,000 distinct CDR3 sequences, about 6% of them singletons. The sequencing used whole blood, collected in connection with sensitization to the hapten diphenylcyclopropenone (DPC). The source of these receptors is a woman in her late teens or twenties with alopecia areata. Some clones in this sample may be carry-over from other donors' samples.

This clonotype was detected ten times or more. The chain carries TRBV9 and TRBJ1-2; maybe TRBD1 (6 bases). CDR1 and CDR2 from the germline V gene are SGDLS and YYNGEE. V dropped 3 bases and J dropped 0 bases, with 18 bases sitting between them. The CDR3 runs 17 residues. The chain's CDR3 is CASSATGTGNPNYGYTF. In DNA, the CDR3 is TGTGCCAGCAGCGCTACAGGGACCGGTAATCCTAACTATGGCTACACCTTC. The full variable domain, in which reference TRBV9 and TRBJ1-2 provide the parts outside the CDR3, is DSGVTQTPKHLITATGQRVTLRCSPRSGDLSVYWYQQSLDQGLQFLIQYYNGEERAKGNILERFSAQQFPDLHSELNLSSLELGDSALYFCASSATGTGNPNYGYTFGSGTRLTVV.

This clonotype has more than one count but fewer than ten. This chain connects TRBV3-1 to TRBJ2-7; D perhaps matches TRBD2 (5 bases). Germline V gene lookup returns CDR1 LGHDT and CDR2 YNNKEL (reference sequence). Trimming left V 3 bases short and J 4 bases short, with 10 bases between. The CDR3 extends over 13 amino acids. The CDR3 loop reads CASSHDAGYEQYF. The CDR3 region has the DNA TGTGCCAGCAGCCACGACGCGGGTTACGAGCAGTACTTC.

The CDR3 DNA sequence: TGTGCCAGCAGTTCCATCAATACCCCAGATACGCAGTATTTT. This sequence encodes CASSSINTPDTQYF. The gene calls are TRBV27 and TRBJ2-3; D unresolved. Trimming stripped 4 bases from V and 4 bases from J, with 12 bases between. Looked up from germline, CDR1 is MNHEY and CDR2 is SMNVEV (reference sequence). The CDR3 loop spans 14 amino acids.

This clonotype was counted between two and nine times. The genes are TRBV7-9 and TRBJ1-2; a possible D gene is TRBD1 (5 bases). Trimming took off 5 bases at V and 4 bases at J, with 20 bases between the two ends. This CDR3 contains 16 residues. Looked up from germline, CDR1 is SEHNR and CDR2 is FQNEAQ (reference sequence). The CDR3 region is CASSPGGFTGTYGYTF. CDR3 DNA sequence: TGTGCCAGCAGCCCTGGGGGGTTCACAGGCACCTATGGCTACACCTTC.

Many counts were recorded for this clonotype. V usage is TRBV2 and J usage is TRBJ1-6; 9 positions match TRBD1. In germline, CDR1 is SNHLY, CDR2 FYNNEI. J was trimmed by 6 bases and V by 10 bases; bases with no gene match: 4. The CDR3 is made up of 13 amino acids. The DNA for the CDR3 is TGTGCCAACAAACAGGGGGCTAATTCACCCCTCCACTTT. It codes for CANKQGANSPLHF.

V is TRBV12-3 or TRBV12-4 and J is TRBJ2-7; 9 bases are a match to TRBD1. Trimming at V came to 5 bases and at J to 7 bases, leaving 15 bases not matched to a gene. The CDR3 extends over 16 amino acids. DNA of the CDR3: TGTGCCAGCAGTACAACACCGGGACAGGGATCCGGGGAGCAGTACTTC. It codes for CASSTTPGQGSGEQYF.

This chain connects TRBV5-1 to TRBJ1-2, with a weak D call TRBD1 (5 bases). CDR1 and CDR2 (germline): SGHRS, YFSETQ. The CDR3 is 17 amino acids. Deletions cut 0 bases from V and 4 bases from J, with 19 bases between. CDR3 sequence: CASSLELGTGLGYGYTF. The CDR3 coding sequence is TGCGCCAGCAGCTTGGAGTTAGGCACGGGACTAGGCTATGGCTACACCTTC.

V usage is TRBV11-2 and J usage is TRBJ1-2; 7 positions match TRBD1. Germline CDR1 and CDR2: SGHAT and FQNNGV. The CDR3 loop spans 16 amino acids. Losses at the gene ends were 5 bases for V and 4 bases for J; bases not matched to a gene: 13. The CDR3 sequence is CASSPNPDREPYGYTF. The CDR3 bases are TGTGCCAGCAGCCCCAACCCCGACAGGGAACCCTATGGCTACACCTTC.

CDR3 coding DNA: TGCGCCAGCAGCCAAGAAGGAGGGACGAGCTCCTACGAGCAGTACTTC. It codes for CASSQEGGTSSYEQYF. The rearrangement joins TRBV4-3 to TRBJ2-7; TRBD2 is a possible D gene (6 bases). The CDR3 has 16 amino acids. Trimming removed 0 bases at V and 0 bases at J, with 12 bases between. Germline-derived CDR1 and CDR2 are LGHNA and YSLEER.